This T cell receptor (beta chain) was identified in a study of regulatory T cells. Findings and caveats of the study: Hydrophobic residues at CDR3 positions 6 and 7 were enriched in conventional CD4+ T cells of CD3G-deficient patients. Patient repertoires had restricted TRB V-J pairs and skewed V and J usage, most in Tregs.

Amplification used 52 TRBV primers and 13 TRBJ primers. Sequenced by immunoSEQ multiplex PCR; TCRdb stores in-frame clones only, minus some. The table includes more than 25,000 clones, 85% to 95% detected once. V lost 4 bases, J lost 4 bases, and 5 bases stayed unmatched. Germline CDR1 reads SGHRS; CDR2 reads YFSETQ. The CDR3 contains 15 residues. With respect to this clone: The antigen is unknown.

This chain uses TRBV5-1 with TRBJ2-1; 10 nucleotides match TRBD2. Sequenced sample: conventional CD4+ T cells sorted from blood. The source is a person between 18 and 35 years old with CD3G deficiency. CDR3 in amino acids: CASSQLAGAYNEQFF. CDR3 DNA sequence: TGCGCCAGCAGCCAGCTAGCGGGAGCGTACAATGAGCAGTTCTTC. The variable domain in full, with the rest retrieved from reference TRBV5-1 and TRBJ2-1, is KAGVTQTPRYLIKTRGQQVTLSCSPISGHRSVSWYQQTPGQGLQFLFEYFSETQRNKGNFPGRFSGRQFSNSRSEMNVSTLELGDSALYLCASSQLAGAYNEQFFGPGTRLTVL.